These T cell receptor beta chains were read from a single sample in a study of T cells in Graves' hyperthyroidism and ophthalmopathy. TCRdb reprocessed the multiplex PCR reads via MiXCR and lists one record per CDR3 protein. Here the sample spans 300,000 to 500,000 distinct CDR3 sequences, 11% to 15% being singletons. The source material was blood. The receptors were gathered from a middle-aged man with Graves' ophthalmopathy. The CDR3 runs from the conserved cysteine through the conserved F or W. The D gene is left open where the match is weak. Not every row has a clone size; where given, it reads once, few, many or a size class.

d_call clone_size j_call v_call cdr3_nt cdr3_aa
NA many TRBJ2-1 TRBV11-3 TGTGCCAGCAGCTTAGATGGGGGGCATCCCTACAATGAGCAGTTCTTC CASSLDGGHPYNEQFF
NA NA TRBJ2-3 TRBV29-1 TGCAGCGTTGAAGGGGACGGGGGAGATACGCAGTATTTT CSVEGDGGDTQYF
NA NA TRBJ2-3 TRBV6-1 TGTGCCAGCAGTGAACGGAGGTCAGATACGCAGTATTTT CASSERRSDTQYF
NA NA TRBJ2-3 TRBV15 TGTGCCACCAGCAGAGATTCCGCGGAGAAAAGGTATTTT CATSRDSAEKRYF
NA few TRBJ1-2 TRBV12-3/TRBV12-4 TGTGCCAGCAGTTTGCAAAGGGCGTATTCCTATGGCTACACCTTC CASSLQRAYSYGYTF
NA NA TRBJ1-2 TRBV6-1 TGTGCCAGCAGTGAAGCCACCGAAGTTATACCTACCTATGGCTACACCTTC CASSEATEVIPTYGYTF
NA many TRBJ2-1 TRBV2 TGTGCCAGCAGTGAAAACTGGGAGGAGCAGTTCTTC CASSENWEEQFF
NA few TRBJ1-5 TRBV3-1 TGTGCCAGCAGCCAAGTCCCCCAAGGGCGGCCCCAGCATTTT CASSQVPQGRPQHF
NA many TRBJ2-3 TRBV5-1 TGCGCCAGCAGCTTGGCCCGTGGGGGAGTTCGCACAGATACGCAGTATTTT CASSLARGGVRTDTQYF
NA many TRBJ1-2 TRBV2 TGTGCCAGCAGTGAGGGGGGGTATGGCTACACCTTC CASSEGGYGYTF
NA few TRBJ2-2 TRBV15 TGTGCCACCAGCAGAGGTCCGAACACCGGGGAGCTGTTTTTT CATSRGPNTGELFF
NA few TRBJ2-5 TRBV9 TGTGCCAGCAGCGGAGGGATTTACCGGGACGAAGAGACCCAGTACTTC CASSGGIYRDEETQYF
NA few TRBJ2-7 TRBV5-8 TGTGCCAGCAGGACAGCATACGAGCAGTACTTC CASRTAYEQYF
NA many TRBJ1-1 TRBV3-1 TGTGCCAGCAGCCAAGTACCCAGCAACACTGAAGCTTTCTTT CASSQVPSNTEAFF
NA few TRBJ2-6 TRBV10-3 TGTGCCATCAGTGGCCCTGGCTCTGGGGCCAACGTCCTGACTTTC CAISGPGSGANVLTF
TRBD1 many TRBJ1-5 TRBV2 TGTGCCAGCAGCAACTACGGGACAGGGGGCAATCAGCCCCAGCATTTT CASSNYGTGGNQPQHF
TRBD1 many TRBJ2-5 TRBV30 TGTGCCTGGAGTGTCGACGGGACAGGGACCCTAGAGACCCAGTACTTC CAWSVDGTGTLETQYF
NA many TRBJ1-4 TRBV5-1 TGCGCCAGCACTTCAGACAGGACGGCTAATGAAAAACTGTTTTTT CASTSDRTANEKLFF
NA many TRBJ1-5 TRBV7-8 TGTGCCAGCAGCTTAGTGAGGAACAATCAGCCCCAGCATTTT CASSLVRNNQPQHF
TRBD1 many TRBJ2-4 TRBV28 TGTGCCAGCGGGGACAGGGCTAAAAACATTCAGTACTTC CASGDRAKNIQYF
NA many TRBJ2-3 TRBV2 TGTGCCAGCAGGGCACTAGCAGATACGCAGTATTTT CASRALADTQYF
NA few TRBJ1-1 TRBV10-3 TGTGCCATCAGTGAGTCTTTGAGTAGGGGAGAGAACACTGAAGCTTTCTTT CAISESLSRGENTEAFF
TRBD2 NA TRBJ2-1 TRBV20-1 TGCAGTGCCGGGACTAGCGGTTGGGGCGGCTCCTACAATGAGCAGTTCTTC CSAGTSGWGGSYNEQFF
TRBD1 few TRBJ1-3 TRBV6-1 TGTGCCAGCAAGACAGGGGGTGAATCTGGAAACACCATATATTTT CASKTGGESGNTIYF
NA many TRBJ1-6 TRBV2 TGTGCCAGCAGTGGGGCTGATCCGACGATTGGTAGCTCCTATAATTCACCCCTCCACTTT CASSGADPTIGSSYNSPLHF
NA NA TRBJ2-7 TRBV2 TGTGCCAGCAGTGAAAACCGGCATACCTCCTACGAGCAGTACTTC CASSENRHTSYEQYF
NA many TRBJ2-1 TRBV3-1 TGTGCCAGCAGCCAACCATACAATGAGCAGTTCTTC CASSQPYNEQFF
NA many TRBJ2-4 TRBV18 TGTGCCAGCTCACCCCCCGGACAGAAAAAAAACATTCAGTACTTC CASSPPGQKKNIQYF
NA many TRBJ1-1 TRBV4-1 TGCGCCAGCAGCCAAGATGGGGCGCTCAGAGAAGCTTTCTTT CASSQDGALREAFF
NA few TRBJ1-5 TRBV7-8 TGTGCCAGCAGCTTAGAACTGCCAGGGGTCCAGCCCCAGCATTTT CASSLELPGVQPQHF
TRBD1 NA TRBJ2-1 TRBV28 TGTGCCAGCAGCGATCGGCCGGGACAGGGCGCCTACAATGAGCAGTTCTTC CASSDRPGQGAYNEQFF
NA NA TRBJ2-5 TRBV19 TGTGCCAGTAGTACAGGACAGACACAAGAGACCCAGTACTTC CASSTGQTQETQYF
NA many TRBJ1-1 TRBV12-3/TRBV12-4 TGTGCCAGCAGATCTAACGGGGTTCGCACTGAAGCTTTCTTT CASRSNGVRTEAFF
NA many TRBJ1-1 TRBV2 TGTGCCAGCTTCGAGGGCAGGGTCACTGAAGCTTTCTTT CASFEGRVTEAFF